The sample holds a few counts of the clone carrying this TCR beta chain. Its specificity is unknown. The data stem from a study of response to subunit inactivated influenza vaccine. General study results and limits: A suggestion made by the authors is that each seasonal influenza vaccination recruits few new T cells.

This CDR3 spans 18 amino acids. Germline assignment: CDR1 SGHVS and CDR2 FNYEAQ. V trimming: 1 base; J trimming: 7 bases; junction bases outside the gene matches: 12. TCRdb analysed the RT-PCR reads with MiXCR anew, one entry per CDR3 protein. The sample contains approximately 500,000 distinct CDR3 sequences, 10% to 15% of which appear only once. The chain links TRBV7-6 to TRBJ2-2; 10 nucleotides match TRBD2. The sequences come from PBMCs from blood, collected 40 to 50 days after vaccination. The clonotype was recovered from a man aged 45-65 years who received an inactivated influenza vaccine. CDR3 DNA sequence: TGTGCCAGCAGCTTAGACGTTAGCGGGAGGAACCTCGGCGGGGAGCTGTTTTTT. This sequence encodes CASSLDVSGRNLGGELFF.